One and the same sample provided the 18 T cell receptor beta chains below, sequenced in a study of T cell changes during pregnancy in multiple sclerosis. The assay was immunoSEQ multiplex PCR, and TCRdb's table has in-frame clones only and misses some. The repertoire holds around 39,000 clones, with 92% as singletons. Specimen: CD8+ T cells from peripheral blood mononuclear cells, collected before pregnancy. The receptors shown here come from a female donor with multiple sclerosis, enrolled in a pregnancy study.

The chain employs TRBV5-5 and TRBJ2-7, with a weak D call TRBD1 (5 bases). This CDR3 is 15 amino acids long. V was shortened by 1 base and J by 5 bases, with 16 bases between the two germline ends. Germline V lookup: CDR1 SGHKS, CDR2 YYEKEE (reference sequence). In DNA, the CDR3 is TGTGCCAGCAGCTTGTATTTCAGGGAAAGGAACGAGCAGTACTTC. Translating it yields CASSLYFRERNEQYF.

V gene TRBV7-9 combines with J gene TRBJ2-7, with 10 bases aligning to TRBD1. With V trimmed by 5 bases and J by 5 bases, 9 bases remained unmatched. Germline CDR1 SEHNR, CDR2 FQNEAQ (reference sequence). There are 15 residues in the CDR3. Here the CDR3 DNA reads TGTGCCAGCAGCGAGCCGGGACAGGGGTCCCACGAGCAGTACTTC. It codes for CASSEPGQGSHEQYF.

The V call is TRBV6-5, the J call TRBJ1-6, with D unclear. The V end lost 7 bases, the J end lost 2 bases, and 9 bases lay between the germline ends. Germline-derived CDR1 and CDR2 are MNHEY and SVGAGI. The CDR3 spans 14 residues. The CDR3, as DNA: TGTGCCAGCACCTGGTCGGCCTATAATTCACCCCTCCACTTT. Protein product: CASTWSAYNSPLHF.

The gene calls are TRBV7-6 and TRBJ1-1; 7 bases line up with TRBD1. The CDR3 sequence is 14 residues long. Germline V CDR1 and CDR2: SGHVS, FNYEAQ. V trimming: 6 bases; J trimming: 4 bases; junction bases outside the gene matches: 8. The CDR3 region has the DNA TGTGCCAGCAGGCCATTTAGGGACAGCACTGAAGCTTTCTTT. It codes for CASRPFRDSTEAFF.

The chain carries TRBV27 and TRBJ1-6; TRBD1 aligns across 8 bases. Germline V CDR1 and CDR2: MNHEY, SMNVEV (reference sequence). The junction had 7 bases not matched to a gene; V was cut back by 4 bases and J by 5 bases. This CDR3 region has 16 residues. The CDR3 DNA reads as TGTGCCAGCAGTTCTCCACAGACAGGGGATAATTCACCCCTCCACTTT. Translation gives CASSSPQTGDNSPLHF.

The rearrangement joins TRBV28 to TRBJ1-1; 9 positions match TRBD1. The CDR3 has 15 residues. Trimming at V came to 1 base and at J to 5 bases, leaving 5 bases not matched to a gene. Germline V gene lookup returns CDR1 MDHEN and CDR2 SYDVKM. DNA for the CDR3: TGTGCCAGCAGTTTATATGGGACAGGGAGAACTGAAGCTTTCTTT. It specifies CASSLYGTGRTEAFF.

Comment on this clone: The same CDR3 can be traced to other DNA sequences in this sample. The gene calls are TRBV27 and TRBJ1-5; D gene ambiguous. V lost 5 bases, J lost 0 bases, and 8 bases lay in between. CDR1 MNHEY and CDR2 SMNVEV come from the germline V gene (reference sequence). The CDR3 spans 14 residues. The DNA for the CDR3 is TGTGCCAGCAGTCACAGAGATAGCAATCAGCCCCAGCATTTT. Translation: CASSHRDSNQPQHF.

The V call is TRBV7-9, the J call TRBJ2-1; possible D gene TRBD1, 5 bases. Trimming took off 1 base at V and 7 bases at J, with 8 bases between the two ends. Germline-derived CDR1 and CDR2 are SEHNR and FQNEAQ (reference sequence). This CDR3 has 13 residues. DNA of the CDR3: TGTGCCAGCAGCTTAGAAAGGGGAAATGAGCAGTTCTTC. Translated: CASSLERGNEQFF.

This chain links TRBV7-9 with TRBJ2-1; the match to TRBD2 covers 13 bases. The CDR3 is 18 residues long. The junction had 8 bases not matched to a gene; V was cut back by 2 bases and J by 4 bases. Germline CDR1 is SEHNR and CDR2 is FQNEAQ (reference sequence). The CDR3 here is CASSLPRTSGSEYNEQFF. The CDR3 DNA sequence: TGTGCCAGCAGCTTACCGCGGACTAGCGGGAGCGAGTACAATGAGCAGTTCTTC.

The chain is built from TRBV28 and TRBJ1-4; 10 nucleotides align to TRBD1. Germline CDR1 MDHEN, CDR2 SYDVKM. V was clipped by 3 bases and J by 8 bases; unmatched bases: 3. The CDR3 extends over 14 amino acids. CDR3 in DNA: TGTGCCAGCAGTTTTGGACAGGGGGTGGAAAAACTGTTTTTT. Protein: CASSFGQGVEKLFF. Filled out from reference TRBV28 and TRBJ1-4, the complete variable domain reads DVKVTQSSRYLVKRTGEKVFLECVQDMDHENMFWYRQDPGLGLRLIYFSYDVKMKEKGDIPEGYSVSREKKERFSLILESASTNQTSMYLCASSFGQGVEKLFFGSGTQLSVL.

The gene calls are TRBV28 and TRBJ1-6; tentatively, D is TRBD1 (5 bases). V lost 3 bases and J 10 bases, leaving 19 bases between the germline ends. Germline CDR1 and CDR2: MDHEN and SYDVKM. The CDR3 has 16 amino acids. The DNA of the CDR3 is TGTGCCAGCAGTTTGGGGCGGCGGGGCCCAGTGTCACCCCTCCACTTT. The encoded protein is CASSLGRRGPVSPLHF.

This clone was counted a single time. The chain carries TRBV5-1 and TRBJ2-1; 7 bases map to TRBD1. Per germline, CDR1 SGHRS and CDR2 YFSETQ. V shed 0 bases and J 15 bases; nucleotides not matched to a gene: 9. The CDR3 length is 13 residues. The CDR3 DNA sequence: TGCGCCAGCAGCTTGGCCGTGGGACAGTCCGGGTTCTTC. This sequence encodes CASSLAVGQSGFF. The full variable domain, rest sourced from reference TRBV5-1 and TRBJ2-1, is KAGVTQTPRYLIKTRGQQVTLSCSPISGHRSVSWYQQTPGQGLQFLFEYFSETQRNKGNFPGRFSGRQFSNSRSEMNVSTLELGDSALYLCASSLAVGQSGFFGPGTRLTVL.

This clone was recorded only once. The chain links TRBV5-4 to TRBJ2-5; 14 bases are a match to TRBD2. The length of the CDR3 is 15 residues. The V segment lost 5 bases and the J segment 5 bases; nucleotides outside the gene matches: 5. Germline V gene sequence: CDR1 SGHNT, CDR2 YYREEE (reference sequence). CDR3 bases: TGTGCCAGCAGTCTTGGGACTAGCGGGAGTGAGACCCAGTACTTC. This sequence encodes CASSLGTSGSETQYF.

CDR3 sequence (DNA): TGCGCCAGCAGCCAAGATTTGGCGGGGGTTGGCACCGGGGAGCTGTTTTTT. Residues: CASSQDLAGVGTGELFF. V usage is TRBV4-1 and J usage is TRBJ2-2, with 7 bases matching TRBD2. J lost 4 bases, V lost 0 bases, and 8 bases had no gene match. There are 17 residues in the CDR3. Germline assignment: CDR1 MGHRA and CDR2 YSYEKL.

The chain uses TRBV5-4 and TRBJ1-1, with 7 nucleotides matching TRBD1. The CDR3 totals 15 residues. Germline values: CDR1 SGHNT, CDR2 YYREEE (reference sequence). V lost 0 bases and J lost 2; bases outside the gene matches: 4. The CDR3 spells CASSLAWTGNTEAFF. CDR3 in DNA: TGTGCCAGCAGCTTGGCTTGGACAGGCAACACTGAAGCTTTCTTT.

J is TRBJ1-1 and V is TRBV27; 7 bases map to TRBD1. Unmatched junction bases numbered 9, after V lost 5 bases and J lost 3 bases. Germline CDR1 is MNHEY and CDR2 is SMNVEV (reference sequence). The CDR3 totals 15 residues. The CDR3, as DNA: TGTGCCAGCAGTCCGTTAACAGGGGTTTACACTGAAGCTTTCTTT. It codes for CASSPLTGVYTEAFF.

V usage is TRBV28 and J usage is TRBJ1-5; no firm D call. V was trimmed by 5 bases and J by 0 bases, leaving 20 bases between them. The CDR3 contains 18 residues. CDR1 MDHEN and CDR2 SYDVKM come from the germline V gene. Written as DNA, the CDR3 is TGTGCCAGCAGTCCGCTGTTGGAGGCTGGTAATAGCAATCAGCCCCAGCATTTT. As protein: CASSPLLEAGNSNQPQHF.

The chain links TRBV30 to TRBJ2-2, with D possibly being TRBD2 (6 bases). The CDR3 length is 13 residues. Per germline, CDR1 GTSNPN and CDR2 SVGIG (reference sequence). The V and J ends lost 5 bases and 4 bases respectively, with 11 bases between them. The CDR3 protein is CAWANGGTGELFF. The CDR3, as DNA: TGTGCCTGGGCCAACGGGGGCACCGGGGAGCTGTTTTTT.